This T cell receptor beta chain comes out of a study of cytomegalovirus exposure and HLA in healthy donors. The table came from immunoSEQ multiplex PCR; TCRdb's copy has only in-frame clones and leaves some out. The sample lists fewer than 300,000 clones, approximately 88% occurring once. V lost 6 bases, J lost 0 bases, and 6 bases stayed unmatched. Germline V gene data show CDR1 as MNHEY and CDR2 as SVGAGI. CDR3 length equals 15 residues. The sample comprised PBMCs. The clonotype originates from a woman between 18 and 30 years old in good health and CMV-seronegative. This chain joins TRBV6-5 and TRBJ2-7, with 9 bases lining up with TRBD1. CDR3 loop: CASSWGQGASYEQYF. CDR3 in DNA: TGTGCCAGCAGCTGGGGACAGGGAGCCTCCTACGAGCAGTACTTC.